Shown below are 4 T cell receptor beta chains from a single sample sequenced in a study of beta chain features in type 1 diabetes. Study-level results: Type 1 diabetes patients had moderately but significantly shorter TCRB CDR3s in all four CD4+ subsets.

The investigators reverse transcribed all of the isolated RNA, so they sequenced expressed TCRB transcripts. Clones were read by immunoSEQ multiplex PCR, and TCRdb kept only the in-frame ones, dropping some. The sample holds roughly 730,000 clones, over 10% seen once. No antigens are known for them. Sequenced material: naive CD4+ T cells from blood. The origin of the receptors is a man younger than 30 with type 1 diabetes.

This chain connects TRBV4-1 to TRBJ2-6, with unresolved D. Germline CDR1 reads MGHRA; CDR2 reads YSYEKL. Trimming left V 1 base short and J 2 bases short, with 9 bases between. This CDR3 is built from 16 residues. CDR3 sequence: CASSQGWPTGANVLTF. The CDR3 nucleotides read TGCGCCAGCAGCCAAGGGTGGCCGACTGGGGCCAACGTCCTGACTTTC.

This sequence joins TRBV2 and TRBJ2-1; TRBD1 agrees at 7 bases. The CDR3 extends over 14 amino acids. V was clipped by 1 base and J by 4 bases; unmatched bases: 1. Germline assignment: CDR1 SNHLY and CDR2 FYNNEI. The CDR3 sequence: CASSEGQGYNEQFF. CDR3 bases: TGTGCCAGCAGTGAAGGACAGGGTTACAATGAGCAGTTCTTC.

V usage is TRBV19 and J usage is TRBJ1-2; D gene unclear. The germline CDR1 and CDR2 sequences are LNHDA and SQIVND (reference sequence). The CDR3 totals 12 residues. V was shortened by 2 bases and J by 8 bases, with 9 bases between the two germline ends. The CDR3 DNA reads as TGTGCCAGTAGTATAAGGCCGGGAGGCTACACCTTC. Translating it yields CASSIRPGGYTF.

This clone appeared a few times. The CDR3: CASSLAVALKEAFF. The CDR3 nucleotides are TGTGCCAGCAGCTTGGCCGTGGCTCTTAAGGAGGCTTTCTTT. The V and J genes are TRBV5-6 and TRBJ1-1; D call uncertain. CDR3 length equals 14 residues. Germline V gene sequence: CDR1 SGHDT, CDR2 YYEEEE. V was pared by 0 bases and J by 11 bases, with 17 bases between.